This TCR beta chain was found in a study of T cell changes during pregnancy in multiple sclerosis. The data were produced by immunoSEQ multiplex PCR, yet TCRdb's version contains in-frame clones alone and is incomplete. The table shows about 39,000 clones, with 91% occurring only once. The CDR3 runs 18 residues. This specimen was CD4+ T cells from peripheral blood mononuclear cells, taken after pregnancy. The rearrangement links TRBV21-1 to TRBJ1-5. TRBV21-1 is tagged as a pseudogene. The source is a female donor in good health, enrolled as a control in a pregnancy study. The chain's CDR3 is CASSKVSPSLESNQPQHF. The CDR3 DNA follows: TGTGCCAGCAGCAAAGTTTCCCCAAGCTTAGAAAGCAATCAGCCCCAGCATTTT.